This T cell receptor (beta chain) was obtained from a study of T cell repertoires in cytomegalovirus infection. Background on the study: Both CMV infection and a matching HLA type were indicated by public TCR beta signatures. Study-wide points: HLA-C-restricted TCR beta clonotypes specific for CMV led the ex vivo response.

TCRdb re-derived calls from the reads in MiXCR, one entry per CDR3 protein. The data show a few hundred thousand distinct CDR3 sequences, 35% to 50% seen once. A few counts support this clonotype. Its specificity is not known. Germline-derived CDR1 and CDR2 are MDHEN and SYDVKM. The CDR3 consists of 18 residues. Deletions cut 6 bases from V and 0 bases from J, with 21 bases between. This sequence was found in a human donor in good health (CMV status not recorded). Some clones in this sample may be carry-over from other donors' samples. Sequencing was performed on cultured PBMCs, taken from culture after CMV antigen stimulation. The V call is TRBV28, the J call TRBJ1-5; perhaps TRBD1 as D (5 bases). DNA for the CDR3: TGTGCCAGCAGGGCGGACGAGGGGCAGGCCGATAGCAATCAGCCCCAGCATTTT. Protein sequence: CASRADEGQADSNQPQHF.